These T cell receptor beta chains were read from a single sample in a study of T cell responses to AZD1222 COVID-19 vaccine. The assay was immunoSEQ multiplex PCR, and TCRdb's table has in-frame clones only and misses some. The data show about 130,000 clones, over 85% seen once. This material consisted of peripheral blood, taken 28 days after the second AZD1222 dose. The receptors were sampled from an adult who received the AZD1222 COVID-19 vaccine. CDR3s include the opening cysteine and the closing phenylalanine or tryptophan. Fields, in order: J gene, clone size, V gene, D gene, CDR3 DNA, CDR3 protein. The D gene is left open where the match is weak. Part of the rows lack a size; the others show once, few, many or a class for expanded clones.

TRBJ2-2	-	TRBV5-1	TRBD2	TGCGCCAGCAGCTTGCACCTCCTAGCGGGGAACACCGGGGAGCTGTTTTTT	CASSLHLLAGNTGELFF
TRBJ1-2	-	TRBV6-2/TRBV6-3	TRBD1	TGTGCCAGCAGTCAACTTCCGGGACAGGGGGCCTCCTATGGCTACACCTTC	CASSQLPGQGASYGYTF
TRBJ1-2	-	TRBV4-3	-	TGCGCCAGCAGCCAAGATCACGCCCGGGGGATCTATGGCTACACCTTC	CASSQDHARGIYGYTF
TRBJ2-2	-	TRBV19	TRBD1	TGTGCCACCGCCGGGACAGGGAACACCGGGGAGCTGTTTTTT	CATAGTGNTGELFF
TRBJ2-7	-	TRBV7-3	-	TGTGCCAGCAGCTTAGAGCCAGGGGTCTACGAGCAGTACTTC	CASSLEPGVYEQYF
TRBJ1-2	-	TRBV6-1	-	TGTGCCAGCAGTGAAGCGAGGGGAAGTGGCTACACCTTC	CASSEARGSGYTF
TRBJ1-4	-	TRBV7-2	-	TGTGCCAGCAGCCCATCAAAACAGGGCAGGCGTGAAAAACTGTTTTTT	CASSPSKQGRREKLFF
TRBJ1-2	-	TRBV15	-	TGTGCCACCAGCAGGGCAAATAGCTATGGCTACACCTTC	CATSRANSYGYTF
TRBJ1-4	-	TRBV7-9	-	TGTGCCAGCAGCTTAGGTGGAGGTGAAAAACTGTTTTTT	CASSLGGGEKLFF
TRBJ1-1	-	TRBV6-2/TRBV6-3	-	TGTGCCAGCAGTTACAGGACCTTTGAAGCTTTCTTT	CASSYRTFEAFF
TRBJ2-7	-	TRBV11-2	TRBD2	TGTGCCAGCAGCCCCGATTGGGGGGGTGCCTACGAGCAGTACTTC	CASSPDWGGAYEQYF
TRBJ1-2	-	TRBV3-1/TRBV3-2	TRBD1	TGTGCCAGCAGGTTGACGTCGACAGGGGACTATGGCTACACCTTC	CASRLTSTGDYGYTF
TRBJ2-1	few	TRBV5-1	TRBD2	TGCGCCAGCAGCTTAACGTACAGCGGGACTTACAATGAGCAGTTCTTC	CASSLTYSGTYNEQFF
TRBJ1-3	once	TRBV19	-	TGTGCCAGTAGTATCTGGGCAGACTCTGGAAACACCATATATTTT	CASSIWADSGNTIYF
TRBJ1-6	-	TRBV15	-	TGTGCCACCAGCAGAGCCAGTGGGGATTCACCCCTCCACTTT	CATSRASGDSPLHF
TRBJ1-5	-	TRBV4-2	-	TGTGCCAGCAGCAGGGATGGCAATCAGCCCCAGCATTTT	CASSRDGNQPQHF
TRBJ2-1	-	TRBV4-3	TRBD2	TGCGCCAGCAGCCACCCGACTAGCGGGGGCTCCTACAATGAGCAGTTCTTC	CASSHPTSGGSYNEQFF
TRBJ1-4	-	TRBV10-3	-	TGTGCCATCAGTAACCTTGGTGAAAAACTGTTTTTT	CAISNLGEKLFF
TRBJ1-6	-	TRBV12-3/TRBV12-4	-	TGTGCCAGCAGTTCTGAAGGTTCACCCCTCCACTTT	CASSSEGSPLHF
TRBJ1-2	-	TRBV25-1	-	TGTGCCAGCAGTTCAGGGAGTGGCTATGGCTACACCTTC	CASSSGSGYGYTF
TRBJ1-1	-	TRBV7-9	-	TGTGCCAGCAGCTTATCTTATCTGAACACTGAAGCTTTCTTT	CASSLSYLNTEAFF
TRBJ2-7	-	TRBV7-9	-	TGTGCCAGCAGCCAGGACAGTTTTTCCTACGAGCAGTACTTC	CASSQDSFSYEQYF
TRBJ2-5	-	TRBV5-4	TRBD1	TGTGCCAGCAGCTTAACAGGGGACGAGACCCAGTACTTC	CASSLTGDETQYF
TRBJ1-2	-	TRBV19	-	TGTGCCAGTATGTCTCCGGGGCAGGGGCGCGACTATGGCTACACCTTC	CASMSPGQGRDYGYTF
TRBJ2-1	-	TRBV7-9	-	TGTGCCAGCAGCTTAGCGGGGGGGCTGAGTGAGCAGTTCTTC	CASSLAGGLSEQFF
TRBJ1-1	-	TRBV10-3	-	TGTGCCATCAGGAACCTAGACACGAACACTGAAGCTTTCTTT	CAIRNLDTNTEAFF
TRBJ2-2	-	TRBV21-1	-	TGTGCCAGCAGCAAAGGGTCCTTGGGCTTTCAGAACACCGGGGAGCTGTTTTTT	CASSKGSLGFQNTGELFF
TRBJ2-7	-	TRBV7-2	-	TGTGCCAGCAGCCAGGGAGCAGGGTACGAGCAGTACTTC	CASSQGAGYEQYF
TRBJ1-4	-	TRBV6-1	-	TGTGCCAGCAGTGAAGGGGGAGGGAATGGTGAAAAACTGTTTTTT	CASSEGGGNGEKLFF